What follows are 16 T cell receptor beta chains derived from one specimen sequenced in a study of shared clonotypes between healthy human individuals. Assay: immunoSEQ multiplex PCR; the TCRdb copy retains only in-frame clones and omits some. The sample shows 470,000 or so clones, around 85% of them seen only once. The sample consisted of PBMCs. These TCRs come from a woman aged 40 to 55 in good health. Some clones in this sample may be carry-over from other donors' samples.

This sequence joins TRBV4-1 and TRBJ2-7, with D uncertain. The CDR3 has 12 residues. Trimming stripped 0 bases from V and 5 bases from J, with 5 bases between. In germline, CDR1 is MGHRA, CDR2 YSYEKL. CDR3 nucleotide sequence: TGCGCCAGCAGCCAAGATGGAAACGAGCAGTACTTC. Encoded protein: CASSQDGNEQYF.

The chain joins TRBV21-1 to TRBJ1-4. TRBV21-1 is a recognized pseudogene. This CDR3 is 15 amino acids long. In DNA form, the CDR3 reads TGTGCCAGCAGAACTAGGCAGGTTCAGGATGAAAAACTGTTTTTT. This gives the protein CASRTRQVQDEKLFF.

Concerning this clone itself: This likely traces to a read error, being one base from a far larger clone. Other DNA sequences within the sample encode an identical CDR3. The chain recombines TRBV7-2 with TRBJ1-1, with D unresolved. Germline CDR1 and CDR2: SGHTA and FQGNSA. The CDR3 runs to 13 residues. The V end lost 4 bases, the J end lost 2 bases, and 8 bases lay between the germline ends. CDR3 sequence: CASSSQINTEAFF. CDR3 sequence (DNA): TGTGCCAGCAGCTCACAGATTAACACTGAAGCTTTCTTT. Combining the CDR3 with reference TRBV7-2 and TRBJ1-1 gives the whole variable domain GAGVSQSPSNKVTEKGKDVELRCDPISGHTALYWYRQSLGQGLEFLIYFQGNSAPDKSGLPSDRFSAERTGGSVSTLTIQRTQQEDSAVYLCASSSQINTEAFFGQGTRLTVV.

The genes are TRBV11-2 and TRBJ2-7; maybe TRBD1 (6 bases). This CDR3 comprises 13 residues. Germline CDR1 SGHAT, CDR2 FQNNGV. V dropped 5 bases and J dropped 3 bases, with 11 bases sitting between them. In nucleotides, the CDR3 is TGTGCCAGCAGCATGGGACAAGTCTACGAGCAGTACTTC. Protein: CASSMGQVYEQYF.

Notes on this clone: Distinct nucleotide sequences in the sample also encode this CDR3. This rearrangement joins TRBV27 to TRBJ2-7, with TRBD1 matching 7 bases. The germline V gene encodes CDR1 MNHEY and CDR2 SMNVEV (reference sequence). J gave up 3 bases and V 5 bases, and 4 bases lay outside the gene matches. The CDR3 length is 13 residues. For the CDR3, the DNA is TGTGCCAGCAGTCTTAGGACAGGCTACGAGCAGTACTTC. Encoded protein: CASSLRTGYEQYF.

The chain is built from TRBV5-6 and TRBJ2-7; D may be TRBD1 (5 bases). Trimming cost V 2 bases and J 3 bases, with 12 bases left between them. The CDR3 extends over 14 amino acids. In germline, CDR1 is SGHDT, CDR2 YYEEEE. CDR3 coding DNA: TGTGCCAGCAGCTTTAGGGGTAGGGGCTACGAGCAGTACTTC. Translating it yields CASSFRGRGYEQYF.

This clone appeared once. The chain is built from TRBV19 and TRBJ2-7; 8 positions match TRBD2. The germline gives CDR1 LNHDA, CDR2 SQIVND (reference sequence). V lost 7 bases and J lost 0; bases outside the gene matches: 5. CDR3 size: 14 residues. The CDR3 reads CASNGGDYSYEQYF. CDR3 nucleotides: TGTGCCAGTAACGGGGGGGACTACTCCTACGAGCAGTACTTC. Looking up the rest from reference TRBV19 and TRBJ2-7 gives the full variable domain: DGGITQSPKYLFRKEGQNVTLSCEQNLNHDAMYWYRQDPGQGLRLIYYSQIVNDFQKGDIAEGYSVSREKKESFPLTVTSAQKNPTAFYLCASNGGDYSYEQYFGPGTRLTVT.

The genes are TRBV29-1 and TRBJ2-2; TRBD1 agrees at 7 bases. V lost 8 bases to trimming and J lost 0 bases; unmatched junction nucleotides: 6. The CDR3 is 14 amino acids. CDR1 SQVTM and CDR2 ANQGSEA come from the germline V gene. The CDR3 nucleotides read TGCAGCACATCCGGACAGGCGAACACCGGGGAGCTGTTTTTT. This encodes CSTSGQANTGELFF.

J is TRBJ1-4 and V is TRBV18; 7 positions match TRBD1. Germline-derived CDR1 and CDR2 are KGHSH and LQKENI. This CDR3 is 13 amino acids long. Trimming cost V 2 bases and J 10 bases; bases outside gene matches: 4. CDR3 sequence reads: CASSPDREGKLFF. The DNA for the CDR3 is TGTGCCAGCTCACCAGACAGGGAGGGAAAACTGTTTTTT. Based on the CDR3 plus reference TRBV18 and TRBJ1-4, the full variable domain is NAGVMQNPRHLVRRRGQEARLRCSPMKGHSHVYWYRQLPEEGLKFMVYLQKENIIDESGMPKERFSAEFPKEGPSILRIQQVVRGDSAAYFCASSPDREGKLFFGSGTQLSVL.

The chain carries TRBV11-2 and TRBJ2-7, with D possibly matching TRBD1 (5 bases). This CDR3 is built from 14 residues. V shed 2 bases and J shed 2 bases, with 10 bases lying between them. The germline CDR1 and CDR2 sequences are SGHAT and FQNNGV. The CDR3 coding sequence is TGTGCCAGCAGCTTATCTCAGGGTCCCTACGAGCAGTACTTC. Its protein is CASSLSQGPYEQYF.

This clone occurred a few times. V usage is TRBV13 and J usage is TRBJ2-3; 10 bases fit TRBD2. V shed 5 bases and J 4 bases; nucleotides not matched to a gene: 6. The V gene's germline CDR1 is PRHDT and CDR2 FYEKMQ (reference sequence). The CDR3 loop spans 15 amino acids. The CDR3 loop is CASSPTSGVPDTQYF. DNA of the CDR3: TGTGCCAGCAGCCCCACTAGCGGGGTCCCAGATACGCAGTATTTT.

This clone occurred once. CDR3 residues: CAWSVKGRDIQYF. The CDR3 DNA follows: TGTGCCTGGAGTGTGAAGGGAAGGGACATTCAGTACTTC. The chain is built from TRBV30 and TRBJ2-4; no clear D. The CDR3 extends over 13 amino acids. Per the germline V gene, CDR1 is GTSNPN and CDR2 is SVGIG (reference sequence). Trimming pared 0 bases from V and 8 bases from J, leaving 11 bases between.

For this clone: The likely explanation is a read error, given a far larger clone one base away. The chain uses TRBV20-1 and TRBJ1-1; D not certain. The CDR3 loop spans 11 amino acids. Germline loops: CDR1 DFQATT, CDR2 SNEGSKA (reference sequence). The CDR3, as DNA: TGCAGTGCTAGCATGGGCCTTGAAGCTTTATTT. Translation: CSASMGLEALF.

V gene TRBV5-1 combines with J gene TRBJ2-3, with a tentative D call TRBD2 (5 bases). Trimming shortened V by 4 bases and J by 6 bases, and 12 bases separated the two germline ends. CDR1 SGHRS and CDR2 YFSETQ come from the germline V gene. CDR3 length: 13 residues. CDR3 nucleotide sequence: TGCGCCAGCAGCCCCGACCGGGGTGATACGCAGTATTTT. Translation: CASSPDRGDTQYF.

The chain uses TRBV18 and TRBJ2-5; 9 bases map to TRBD1. Germline CDR1 and CDR2: KGHSH and LQKENI. V lost 1 base, J lost 4 bases, and 1 base stayed unmatched. This CDR3 region has 14 residues. CDR3 sequence reads: CASSPLDRGETQYF. The CDR3 coding sequence is TGTGCCAGCTCACCACTGGACAGGGGAGAGACCCAGTACTTC.

The chain joins TRBV7-9 to TRBJ2-5; D is unclear. Germline V CDR1 and CDR2: SEHNR, FQNEAQ (reference sequence). The CDR3 has 14 residues. V lost 0 bases, J lost 1 base, and 6 bases lay in between. The CDR3 DNA reads as TGTGCCAGCAGCTTAGCGTCAGCCCAAGAGACCCAGTACTTC. This codes for CASSLASAQETQYF.